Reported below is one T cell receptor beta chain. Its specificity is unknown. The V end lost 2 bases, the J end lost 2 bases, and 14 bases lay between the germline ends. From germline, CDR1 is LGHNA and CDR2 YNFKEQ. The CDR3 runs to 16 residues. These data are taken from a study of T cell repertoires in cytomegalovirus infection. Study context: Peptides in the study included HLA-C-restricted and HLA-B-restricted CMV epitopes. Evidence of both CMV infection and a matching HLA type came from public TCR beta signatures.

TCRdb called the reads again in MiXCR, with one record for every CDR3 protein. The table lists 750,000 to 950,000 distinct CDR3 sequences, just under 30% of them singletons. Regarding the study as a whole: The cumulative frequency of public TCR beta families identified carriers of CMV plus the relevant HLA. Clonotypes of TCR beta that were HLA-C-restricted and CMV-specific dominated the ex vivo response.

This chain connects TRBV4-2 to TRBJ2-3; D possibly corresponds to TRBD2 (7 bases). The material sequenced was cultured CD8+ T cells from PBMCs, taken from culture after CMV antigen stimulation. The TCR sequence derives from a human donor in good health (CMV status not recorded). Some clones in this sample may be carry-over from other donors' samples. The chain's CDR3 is CASSQRRAGATDTQYF. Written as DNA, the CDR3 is TGTGCCAGCAGCCAAAGAAGGGCGGGGGCCACAGATACGCAGTATTTT.